The 10 T cell receptor beta chains below were found in one sample sequenced in a study of blood T cell repertoires in COVID-19. Assay: immunoSEQ multiplex PCR; the TCRdb copy retains only in-frame clones and omits some. The sample lists 200,000 to 300,000 clones, 88% seen once, with roughly 2.4% in the top ten. Sequencing input: PBMCs or T cells enriched from blood (not recorded which). The source is a woman in her thirties or forties with acute COVID-19.

J is TRBJ1-1 and V is TRBV10-3; perhaps TRBD1 as D (5 bases). V lost 2 bases, J lost 0 bases, and 10 bases lay in between. CDR1 ENHRY and CDR2 SYGVKD come from the germline V gene. The CDR3 has 15 amino acids. In nucleotides, the CDR3 is TGTGCCATCAGTGAGAGACAGCAGGTGAACACTGAAGCTTTCTTT. This translates into CAISERQQVNTEAFF.

This chain uses TRBV15 with TRBJ1-4; 10 bases align to TRBD1. Unmatched junction bases numbered 8, after V lost 1 base and J lost 3 bases. The germline V gene has CDR1 LNHNV and CDR2 YYDKDF (reference sequence). The CDR3 covers 18 residues. The CDR3 region is CATSRGRDRGHPNEKLFF. The CDR3 DNA is TGTGCCACCAGCAGAGGACGGGACAGGGGACATCCTAATGAAAAACTGTTTTTT.

The chain carries TRBV30 and TRBJ1-3; D is unresolved. CDR1 and CDR2 (germline): GTSNPN, SVGIG (reference sequence). Trimming took 1 base from V and 3 from J, leaving 7 bases between them. The CDR3 is 13 amino acids. The CDR3 sequence: CAWSEGGGNTIYF. The CDR3 DNA is TGTGCCTGGAGTGAGGGAGGTGGAAACACCATATATTTT.

V and J are TRBV19 and TRBJ1-1, with 8 bases aligning to TRBD1. The CDR3 loop spans 14 amino acids. CDR1 LNHDA and CDR2 SQIVND come from the germline V gene (reference sequence). V was pared by 5 bases and J by 4 bases, with 6 bases of the junction left unmatched. In DNA form, the CDR3 reads TGTGCCAGTAGTCCCCGCGGACAGGGCACTGAAGCTTTCTTT. Its protein is CASSPRGQGTEAFF.

This clone was observed a few times. The rearrangement joins TRBV19 to TRBJ2-2; 9 nucleotides line up with TRBD2. The CDR3 is 16 amino acids. V dropped 3 bases and J dropped 5; count of bases not matched to a gene: 7. Germline-derived CDR1 and CDR2 are LNHDA and SQIVND (reference sequence). This CDR3 is CASSIGRLAGTGELFF. The DNA of the CDR3 is TGTGCCAGTAGTATCGGTAGGCTAGCGGGGACCGGGGAGCTGTTTTTT.

The chain has TRBV5-1 and TRBJ1-2; D is possibly TRBD1 (6 bases). Trimming removed 4 bases at V and 0 bases at J, with 19 bases between. CDR3 length: 17 residues. The germline V gene has CDR1 SGHRS and CDR2 YFSETQ. The CDR3 is CASSPRGGLRANYGYTF. The CDR3 bases are TGCGCCAGCAGCCCGAGGGGGGGGCTACGAGCTAACTATGGCTACACCTTC.

The genes are TRBV2 and TRBJ2-1; 12 nucleotides agree with TRBD2. J gave up 6 bases and V 8 bases, and 2 bases lay outside the gene matches. The CDR3 loop spans 13 amino acids. Germline assignment: CDR1 SNHLY and CDR2 FYNNEI. This CDR3 reads CASATSGSNEQFF. Written as DNA, the CDR3 is TGTGCCAGCGCGACTAGCGGGAGCAATGAGCAGTTCTTC.

The gene calls are TRBV27 and TRBJ1-6; D perhaps matches TRBD1 (5 bases). The CDR3 is 17 amino acids. V lost 5 bases, J lost 0 bases, and 14 bases lay in between. Germline loops: CDR1 MNHEY, CDR2 SMNVEV (reference sequence). In DNA form, the CDR3 reads TGTGCCAGCAGTCCACATTGGGGCAGCTCCTATAATTCACCCCTCCACTTT. It is translated as CASSPHWGSSYNSPLHF.

This clone was seen once. This rearrangement joins TRBV3-1 (or the pseudogene TRBV3-2) to TRBJ1-6; D remains unclear. This CDR3 region has 16 residues. The germline gives CDR1 LGHDT, CDR2 YNNKEL (reference sequence). V was clipped by 0 bases and J by 10 bases, with 16 bases between them. The CDR3 loop is CASSQDPLGGRSPLHF. Written as DNA, the CDR3 is TGTGCCAGCAGCCAAGATCCGCTGGGTGGGAGATCACCCCTCCACTTT.

The gene calls are TRBV25-1 and TRBJ1-1; 7 bases fit TRBD1. Trimming at V came to 6 bases and at J to 3 bases, leaving 7 bases not matched to a gene. Germline lookup yields CDR1 MGHDK and CDR2 SYGVNS. CDR3 length: 14 amino acids. CDR3 bases: TGTGCCAGCAGCTTAGACAGGGTCGACACTGAAGCTTTCTTT. As protein: CASSLDRVDTEAFF.